This T cell receptor beta chain was retrieved from a study of OX40 agonist ivuxolimab in advanced cancers. Germline trimming cut 4 bases from V and 3 bases from J; bases unmatched to any gene: 7. There are 15 residues in the CDR3. Per germline, CDR1 MGHRA and CDR2 YSYEKL. Generated by immunoSEQ multiplex PCR, the TCRdb table keeps only in-frame clones and is missing some. The sample lists roughly 24,000 clones, 85% seen once, with 30% to 40% in the top ten. This clone was detected once. The sequencing used CD4+ or CD8+ T cells sorted from blood, collected in a trial of the OX40 agonist ivuxolimab. This chain joins TRBV4-1 and TRBJ2-7; 9 bases map to TRBD2. This receptor was obtained from an adult with an advanced solid tumor such as melanoma, head and neck, liver or kidney cancer. CDR3 nucleotides: TGCGCCAGCAGCCCAAGGCGGGGGGGTAACTACGAGCAGTACTTC. Translation: CASSPRRGGNYEQYF.